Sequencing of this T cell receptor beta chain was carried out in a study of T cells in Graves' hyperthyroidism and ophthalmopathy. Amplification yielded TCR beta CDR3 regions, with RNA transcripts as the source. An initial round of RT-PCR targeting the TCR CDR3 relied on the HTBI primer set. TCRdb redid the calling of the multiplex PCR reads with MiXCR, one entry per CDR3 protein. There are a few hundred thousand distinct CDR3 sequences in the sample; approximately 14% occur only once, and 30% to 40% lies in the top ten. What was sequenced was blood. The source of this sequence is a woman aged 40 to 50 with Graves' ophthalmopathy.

The CDR3 nucleotides read TGTGCCAGCAGGGATAAGGGGGGAAATCAGCCCCAGCATTTT. It specifies CASRDKGGNQPQHF. This chain joins TRBV27 and TRBJ1-5, with D possibly being TRBD1 (6 bases). Trimming stripped 6 bases from V and 4 bases from J, with 13 bases between. The CDR3 sequence is 14 residues long. Germline V gene lookup returns CDR1 MNHEY and CDR2 SMNVEV (reference sequence).